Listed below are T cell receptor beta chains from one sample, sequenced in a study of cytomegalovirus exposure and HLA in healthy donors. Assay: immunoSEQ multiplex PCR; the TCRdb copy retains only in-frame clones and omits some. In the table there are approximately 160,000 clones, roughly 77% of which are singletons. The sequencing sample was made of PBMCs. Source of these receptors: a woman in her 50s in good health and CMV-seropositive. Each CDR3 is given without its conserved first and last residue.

CDR3 protein: ATRRDRGYEQY
J gene: TRBJ2-7
V gene: TRBV10-3

CDR3 protein: ASSFQVDEKLF
J gene: TRBJ1-4
V gene: TRBV7-2

CDR3 protein: ASSGTDSTNEKLF
J gene: TRBJ1-4
V gene: TRBV25-1

CDR3 protein: ASSLGTGGTGRTEAF
J gene: TRBJ1-1
V gene: TRBV18

CDR3 protein: ASNEPRTGMYNEQF
J gene: TRBJ2-1
V gene: TRBV7-8

CDR3 protein: ASSEFGGPQPQH
J gene: TRBJ1-5
V gene: TRBV2

CDR3 protein: ASSLFGQGGEKLF
J gene: TRBJ1-4
V gene: TRBV27

CDR3 protein: ASSPRRQGDGYT
J gene: TRBJ1-2
V gene: TRBV9

CDR3 protein: ASSLGVVGGQETQY
J gene: TRBJ2-5
V gene: TRBV7-2

CDR3 protein: ASSLGGQGAHEQY
J gene: TRBJ2-7
V gene: TRBV28

CDR3 protein: ASSYSRQLQHYGYT
J gene: TRBJ1-2
V gene: TRBV6-5

CDR3 protein: ASSRLSLADNEQF
J gene: TRBJ2-1
V gene: TRBV4-2

CDR3 protein: ASSLTGMETQY
J gene: TRBJ2-5
V gene: TRBV7-2

CDR3 protein: ASSYKRTGVTGELF
J gene: TRBJ2-2
V gene: TRBV6-5

CDR3 protein: ASSHRGGLD
J gene: TRBJ1-1
V gene: TRBV28

CDR3 protein: ASRIGGESTEAF
J gene: TRBJ1-1
V gene: TRBV7-2

CDR3 protein: ASSRGLAVKETQY
J gene: TRBJ2-5
V gene: TRBV6-5

CDR3 protein: ASSLEGPGGEKLF
J gene: TRBJ1-4
V gene: TRBV5-4

CDR3 protein: ASRVAVGTGREAF
J gene: TRBJ1-1
V gene: TRBV7-3

CDR3 protein: ATQEGDTEAF
J gene: TRBJ1-1
V gene: TRBV6-5

CDR3 protein: ASSLEVLGAGPAQEQY
J gene: TRBJ2-7
V gene: TRBV11-3

CDR3 protein: ASSASGTANNEQF
J gene: TRBJ2-1
V gene: TRBV6-1

CDR3 protein: ASMKQGNEQY
J gene: TRBJ2-7
V gene: TRBV2

CDR3 protein: ASSLHRDNQPQH
J gene: TRBJ1-5
V gene: TRBV28

CDR3 protein: ASVGRQHKETQY
J gene: TRBJ2-5
V gene: TRBV28

CDR3 protein: ASSLGRGLAGELF
J gene: TRBJ2-2
V gene: TRBV13

CDR3 protein: AISHLKGGGPEQY
J gene: TRBJ2-7
V gene: TRBV10-3

CDR3 protein: ASSVGLALGDEQF
J gene: TRBJ2-1
V gene: TRBV7-9

CDR3 protein: AISNWGTGRWAYNGYT
J gene: TRBJ1-2
V gene: TRBV28

CDR3 protein: ASSVAPLAGTDTQY
J gene: TRBJ2-3
V gene: TRBV9

CDR3 protein: AWNLRGYEQY
J gene: TRBJ2-7
V gene: TRBV30

CDR3 protein: SSSSGTGLETQY
J gene: TRBJ2-5
V gene: TRBV7-9

CDR3 protein: ASSPQEGMNTEAF
J gene: TRBJ1-1
V gene: TRBV18

CDR3 protein: ASSPGTGIGTEAF
J gene: TRBJ1-1
V gene: TRBV7-7

CDR3 protein: ASSQLRANYGYT
J gene: TRBJ1-2
V gene: TRBV14

CDR3 protein: ASSVTLAGGETQY
J gene: TRBJ2-5
V gene: TRBV6-1

CDR3 protein: ASSLVVERTGSLAQH
J gene: TRBJ1-5
V gene: TRBV5-8

CDR3 protein: ASSFRATRRNQPQH
J gene: TRBJ1-5
V gene: TRBV28

CDR3 protein: ASSSKGEQF
J gene: TRBJ2-1
V gene: TRBV7-3

CDR3 protein: ASSPSHTSGRRNEQY
J gene: TRBJ2-7
V gene: TRBV7-3

CDR3 protein: ASSTYGTGAGNTIY
J gene: TRBJ1-3
V gene: TRBV28

CDR3 protein: ASSLATGHQPQH
J gene: TRBJ1-5
V gene: TRBV28

CDR3 protein: ASSLTSTSYEQY
J gene: TRBJ2-7
V gene: TRBV28

CDR3 protein: ASSPGQDTIYGYT
J gene: TRBJ1-2
V gene: TRBV28

CDR3 protein: ASSLDRAPGNTIY
J gene: TRBJ1-3
V gene: TRBV5-1

CDR3 protein: ASSLLGGDSPYEQY
J gene: TRBJ2-7
V gene: TRBV23-1

CDR3 protein: ASRPGQAGDEQF
J gene: TRBJ2-1
V gene: TRBV7-3

CDR3 protein: ASSLSDRGPYNEQF
J gene: TRBJ2-1
V gene: TRBV27

CDR3 protein: ASSSRDRGNYGYT
J gene: TRBJ1-2
V gene: TRBV7-9

CDR3 protein: ASSQHDREAF
J gene: TRBJ1-1
V gene: TRBV4-3

CDR3 protein: ASSLSGTANTEAF
J gene: TRBJ1-1
V gene: TRBV5-4

CDR3 protein: ASSLSGSSYNEQF
J gene: TRBJ2-1
V gene: TRBV7-2

CDR3 protein: AWSVSGRTDTQY
J gene: TRBJ2-3
V gene: TRBV30

CDR3 protein: ASSHRTGTGELF
J gene: TRBJ2-2
V gene: TRBV4-3

CDR3 protein: ASRRGQGEKLF
J gene: TRBJ1-4
V gene: TRBV19

CDR3 protein: SVELDPGGIDEQY
J gene: TRBJ2-7
V gene: TRBV29-1

CDR3 protein: ASSPPGLAGGSYTDTQY
J gene: TRBJ2-3
V gene: TRBV18

CDR3 protein: ATSRERQGSQPQH
J gene: TRBJ1-5
V gene: TRBV15

CDR3 protein: ASSLTGNQPQH
J gene: TRBJ1-5
V gene: TRBV7-9

CDR3 protein: ASSQGGGLLHEQF
J gene: TRBJ2-1
V gene: TRBV4-2